This T cell receptor beta chain is from a study of OX40 agonist ivuxolimab in advanced cancers. A word on this clone: Other DNA variants within this sample encode the same CDR3.

Method: immunoSEQ multiplex PCR; TCRdb's copy keeps in-frame clones and lacks some. Of more than 65,000 clones in the sample, approximately 88% were seen once. CDR1 and CDR2 from the germline V gene are SGHTA and FQGNSA. The CDR3 extends over 13 amino acids. V shed 3 bases and J shed 0 bases, with 5 bases lying between them. The TCR was taken from an adult with an advanced solid tumor such as melanoma, head and neck, liver or kidney cancer. The V call is TRBV7-2, the J call TRBJ1-1; D gene ambiguous. Sequences were derived from CD4+ or CD8+ T cells sorted from blood, sampled in a trial of the OX40 agonist ivuxolimab. The CDR3 loop reads CASSFAVNTEAFF. CDR3 DNA sequence: TGTGCCAGCAGCTTTGCAGTGAACACTGAAGCTTTCTTT.